Below are 15 T cell receptor beta chains sequenced from a single sample in a study of cytomegalovirus exposure and HLA in healthy donors. PCR amplification relied on 60 Vbeta primers (plus 13 Jbeta primers). Assay used: immunoSEQ multiplex PCR; TCRdb lists only in-frame clones, some missing. The data hold about 160,000 clones, with under 80% observed a single time. The sample comprised PBMCs. These TCRs come from a man aged 35 to 55 in good health and CMV-seronegative.

V and J are TRBV6-6 and TRBJ1-5, with D perhaps TRBD1 (6 bases). Trimming removed 7 bases from V and 4 bases from J, with 17 bases in between. Germline-derived CDR1 and CDR2 are MNHNY and SVGAGI (reference sequence). The CDR3 loop spans 15 amino acids. Here the CDR3 reads CASIGAGARNQPQHF. DNA for the CDR3: TGTGCCAGCATCGGGGCAGGGGCAAGGAATCAGCCCCAGCATTTT.

The rearrangement joins TRBV5-1 to TRBJ1-6; 8 bases are a match to TRBD1. Germline V CDR1 and CDR2: SGHRS, YFSETQ. The CDR3 is made up of 16 amino acids. Germline trimming cut 0 bases from V and 7 bases from J; bases unmatched to any gene: 6. The CDR3 loop reads CASSLATGGGNSPLHF. CDR3 in DNA: TGCGCCAGCAGCTTGGCCACAGGGGGTGGAAATTCACCCCTCCACTTT.

The chain has TRBV5-1 and TRBJ2-7; D unresolved. The V gene's germline CDR1 is SGHRS and CDR2 YFSETQ. Trimming removed 0 bases from V and 2 bases from J, with 9 bases in between. CDR3 length equals 14 residues. CDR3 region: CASSLAEAAYEQYF. The CDR3, as DNA: TGCGCCAGCAGCTTGGCCGAGGCGGCCTACGAGCAGTACTTC.

The chain joins TRBV28 to TRBJ1-2, with D perhaps matching TRBD1 (5 bases). Germline V gives CDR1 MDHEN, CDR2 SYDVKM. With 1 base removed from V and 5 bases from J, the gap between germline ends came to 14 bases. CDR3 length equals 15 residues. As DNA, the CDR3 is TGTGCCAGCAGTTTATCCTCCGCGGGGGGGTATGGCTACACCTTC. The encoded protein is CASSLSSAGGYGYTF.

This clone was recorded a few times. The rearrangement uses TRBV5-1 and TRBJ2-5, with a tentative D call TRBD1 (6 bases). This CDR3 spans 13 amino acids. V was trimmed by 4 bases and J by 2 bases, leaving 9 bases between them. Germline V lookup: CDR1 SGHRS, CDR2 YFSETQ. The CDR3 is CASSGQGQETQYF. DNA for the CDR3: TGCGCCAGCAGCGGCCAGGGGCAAGAGACCCAGTACTTC. Together with reference TRBV5-1 and TRBJ2-5, the CDR3 gives the full variable domain: KAGVTQTPRYLIKTRGQQVTLSCSPISGHRSVSWYQQTPGQGLQFLFEYFSETQRNKGNFPGRFSGRQFSNSRSEMNVSTLELGDSALYLCASSGQGQETQYFGPGTRLLVL.

The gene calls are TRBV6-5 and TRBJ2-2; 8 nucleotides match TRBD2. CDR3 length: 15 amino acids. V lost 0 bases to trimming and J lost 5 bases; unmatched junction nucleotides: 2. Germline CDR1 MNHEY, CDR2 SVGAGI. CDR3 region: CASSYSGGATGELFF. The CDR3 DNA is TGTGCCAGCAGTTACTCCGGGGGGGCTACCGGGGAGCTGTTTTTT.

V is TRBV5-1 and J is TRBJ2-3; 7 nucleotides match TRBD1. The V and J ends lost 6 bases and 2 bases, in that order; junction bases with no gene match: 9. This CDR3 spans 15 amino acids. Germline V gene lookup returns CDR1 SGHRS and CDR2 YFSETQ. The DNA for the CDR3 is TGCGCCAGCACGGACAGGTTAGCTACCACAGATACGCAGTATTTT. Its protein product is CASTDRLATTDTQYF.

The chain is built from TRBV5-1 and TRBJ1-2; TRBD1 matches 8 bases. The CDR3 runs 15 residues. Germline CDR1 and CDR2: SGHRS and YFSETQ. The V gene end was trimmed by 4 bases and the J gene end by 2 bases; junction bases not matched to a gene: 7. This chain's CDR3 is CASSRGQGENYGYTF. The CDR3 coding sequence is TGCGCCAGCAGCAGAGGACAGGGAGAAAACTATGGCTACACCTTC.

This rearrangement joins TRBV5-1 to TRBJ1-2, with a tentative D call TRBD1 (6 bases). This CDR3 comprises 15 residues. V gave up 0 bases and J gave up 5 bases, with 14 bases separating them. The germline V gene encodes CDR1 SGHRS and CDR2 YFSETQ. The DNA of the CDR3 is TGCGCCAGCAGCTTGGGAATGGGGCAGGGGTATGGCTACACCTTC. Amino acid sequence: CASSLGMGQGYGYTF.

The rearrangement uses TRBV5-1 and TRBJ1-4; 7 positions match TRBD1. This CDR3 is 16 amino acids long. V lost 0 bases, J lost 7 bases, and 9 bases stayed unmatched. Germline CDR1 and CDR2: SGHRS and YFSETQ. For the CDR3, the DNA is TGCGCCAGCAGCTTGGGCCCTGCAGGGGGGCCTGAAAAACTGTTTTTT. It codes for CASSLGPAGGPEKLFF.

The rearrangement links TRBV5-1 to TRBJ2-7; perhaps TRBD2 as D (7 bases). V shed 4 bases and J shed 6 bases, with 17 bases lying between them. This CDR3 has 14 residues. The germline CDR1 and CDR2 sequences are SGHRS and YFSETQ. CDR3 sequence (DNA): TGCGCCAGCAGCCTGGACGGGGGGCAAGGCGAGCAGTACTTC. Residues: CASSLDGGQGEQYF.

The rearrangement uses TRBV5-5 and TRBJ1-2; no clear D gene. The CDR3 covers 12 residues. V was shortened by 0 bases and J by 5 bases, with 5 bases between the two germline ends. Germline CDR1 and CDR2: SGHKS and YYEKEE (reference sequence). The CDR3 nucleotides are TGTGCCAGCAGCTTGGATTCTTATGGCTACACCTTC. Translation: CASSLDSYGYTF. Full variable domain (remainder filled in from reference TRBV5-5 and TRBJ1-2): DAGVTQSPTHLIKTRGQQVTLRCSPISGHKSVSWYQQVLGQGPQFIFQYYEKEERGRGNFPDRFSARQFPNYSSELNVNALLLGDSALYLCASSLDSYGYTFGSGTRLTVV.

The J gene is TRBJ2-5, the V gene TRBV14, with 7 nucleotides matching TRBD2. From germline, CDR1 is SGHDN and CDR2 FVKESK. CDR3 length equals 15 residues. Trimming removed 1 base from V and 5 bases from J; junction bases left unmatched: 7. The DNA for the CDR3 is TGTGCCAGCAGCCAAGTACCGGGGGGAAGGGAGACCCAGTACTTC. Translation gives CASSQVPGGRETQYF.

The chain carries TRBV28 and TRBJ1-2; no clear D. With 7 bases removed from V and 2 bases from J, the gap between germline ends came to 8 bases. The CDR3 spans 12 residues. The germline V gene has CDR1 MDHEN and CDR2 SYDVKM. CDR3 residues: CASTGTNYGYTF. CDR3 DNA: TGTGCCAGCACGGGTACCAACTATGGCTACACCTTC.

The chain links TRBV19 to TRBJ1-5; 7 nucleotides agree with TRBD1. The length of the CDR3 is 14 residues. The V segment lost 9 bases and the J segment 2 bases; nucleotides outside the gene matches: 7. The germline gives CDR1 LNHDA, CDR2 SQIVND (reference sequence). In nucleotides, the CDR3 is TGTGCCAGCAAAGACAGGGTAGGCAATCAGCCCCAGCATTTT. Its protein is CASKDRVGNQPQHF.